The 23 T cell receptor beta chains given below trace back to one sample, sequenced in a study of CD8 T cells in ankylosing spondylitis. MiXCR, run by TCRdb on the 5' RACE reads, gives a single entry per CDR3 protein. Of roughly 180,000 distinct CDR3 sequences in the sample, 9.5% to 13% are singletons; the top ten hold about 27%. Sequencing was done on a sample of blood, either unsorted or a sorted T cell fraction (not recorded which). The receptor set was obtained from a male donor with ankylosing spondylitis or in good health (not recorded which).

In its sample, this clonotype was seen many times. The rearrangement joins TRBV5-1 to TRBJ2-2, with D perhaps TRBD1 (7 bases). The germline CDR1 and CDR2 sequences are SGHRS and YFSETQ. This CDR3 is built from 16 residues. V gave up 0 bases and J gave up 4 bases, with 13 bases separating them. The CDR3 DNA sequence: TGCGCCAGCAGCTTGGAATACAGGGGAGGCACCGGGGAGCTGTTTTTT. Encoded protein: CASSLEYRGGTGELFF.

This clonotype has a count of ten or more. The chain carries TRBV5-1 and TRBJ2-1; the D gene could be TRBD1 or TRBD2 (5 bases each). CDR1 is SGHRS, CDR2 YFSETQ, per germline. V lost 5 bases to trimming and J lost 2 bases, with 14 bases between them. This CDR3 has 15 residues. CDR3 amino acids: CASRVLGVTYNEQFF. The DNA of the CDR3 is TGCGCCAGCAGAGTTCTGGGGGTGACCTACAATGAGCAGTTCTTC.

Many counts were recorded for this clonotype. V usage is TRBV6-5 and J usage is TRBJ2-7; TRBD1 matches 10 bases. The V gene's germline CDR1 is MNHEY and CDR2 SVGAGI. There are 13 residues in the CDR3. V was clipped by 5 bases and J by 6 bases; unmatched bases: 4. The CDR3 nucleotides are TGTGCCAGCAGTCAGACAGGGGGCGGCGAGCAGTACTTC. Protein product: CASSQTGGGEQYF.

This clonotype was found many times. CDR3 amino acids: CASSLYRLYRGTYNEQFF. In nucleotides, the CDR3 is TGTGCCAGCAGCTTATACCGACTATACAGGGGAACCTACAATGAGCAGTTCTTC. The rearrangement links TRBV7-8 to TRBJ2-1; 7 nucleotides match TRBD1. The V gene end was trimmed by 2 bases and the J gene end by 2 bases; junction bases not matched to a gene: 12. The CDR3 runs 18 residues. The germline V gene has CDR1 SGHVS and CDR2 FQNEAQ.

This clonotype came up many times. The chain has TRBV10-1 and TRBJ2-1; possibly TRBD2 for D (6 bases). V was clipped by 0 bases and J by 4 bases, with 13 bases between them. The CDR3 spans 16 residues. CDR1 is WNHNN and CDR2 is SYGVQD in the germline V gene (reference sequence). The CDR3 protein is CASSESRGGMYNEQFF. In nucleotides, the CDR3 is TGCGCCAGCAGTGAGTCGAGGGGCGGGATGTACAATGAGCAGTTCTTC.

This clonotype was found a few times. V is TRBV29-1 and J is TRBJ2-2, with 11 bases fitting TRBD2. Germline-derived CDR1 and CDR2 are SQVTM and ANQGSEA. After removal of 4 bases from V and 10 bases from J, the junction contained 8 bases not matched to a gene. This CDR3 has 14 amino acids. In DNA, the CDR3 is TGCAGCGTTGGACTAGCGGGATTAGAAGAGGAGCTGTTTTTT. Protein product: CSVGLAGLEEELFF.

This clonotype has ten or more counts. The chain couples TRBV5-4 to TRBJ2-2; no firm D call. V was cut by 0 bases and J by 2 bases, with 11 bases left in between. The CDR3 spans 16 residues. From germline, CDR1 is SGHNT and CDR2 YYREEE (reference sequence). CDR3 DNA: TGTGCCAGCAGCTTGGTGCCCGGAGTTAACACCGGGGAGCTGTTTTTT. Protein: CASSLVPGVNTGELFF. Complete variable domain (other parts from reference TRBV5-4 and TRBJ2-2): ETGVTQSPTHLIKTRGQQVTLRCSSQSGHNTVSWYQQALGQGPQFIFQYYREEENGRGNFPPRFSGLQFPNYSSELNVNALELDDSALYLCASSLVPGVNTGELFFGEGSRLTVL.

In this sample, this clonotype turned up many times. The chain uses TRBV4-3 and TRBJ2-7; 9 nucleotides line up with TRBD1. The germline V gene encodes CDR1 LGHNA and CDR2 YSLEER. J lost 3 bases, V lost 3 bases, and 3 bases had no gene match. The CDR3 runs 14 residues. The CDR3 region is CASSQGQGYYEQYF. The DNA for the CDR3 is TGCGCCAGCAGCCAGGGACAGGGATACTACGAGCAGTACTTC.

This clonotype was observed many times. The rearrangement joins TRBV12-3 or TRBV12-4 to TRBJ1-6; D unclear. Trimming cost V 1 base and J 7 bases, with 8 bases left between them. This CDR3 region has 14 residues. Here the CDR3 DNA reads TGTGCCAGCAGTTTAGGCCAGAAAAATTCACCCCTCCACTTT. Protein: CASSLGQKNSPLHF.

This clonotype was picked up many times. The chain links TRBV12-3 or TRBV12-4 to TRBJ1-6, with TRBD1 identical over 7 bases. V was clipped by 8 bases and J by 7 bases; unmatched bases: 5. The CDR3 consists of 13 residues. The CDR3 loop is CASAGTANSPLHF. The CDR3 DNA is TGTGCCAGCGCCGGGACAGCAAATTCACCCCTCCACTTT.

This clonotype has a single count. The genes are TRBV3-1 and TRBJ2-7, with D perhaps matching TRBD1 (7 bases). Trimming shortened V by 1 base and J by 6 bases, and 13 bases separated the two germline ends. The length of the CDR3 is 14 residues. The germline V gene has CDR1 LGHDT and CDR2 YNNKEL (reference sequence). DNA of the CDR3: TGTGCCAGCAGCCAAGGTACAGGGGAGGCCGAGCAGTACTTC. Its translation: CASSQGTGEAEQYF.

This clonotype has only a few counts. The chain employs TRBV12-3 or TRBV12-4 and TRBJ2-3; TRBD1 matches 7 bases. Unmatched junction bases numbered 8, after V lost 1 base and J lost 10 bases. The CDR3 extends over 14 amino acids. The CDR3, as DNA: TGTGCCAGCAGTTTAGGACAGGGCGGGTATGCGCAGTATTTT. Translated: CASSLGQGGYAQYF.

For this clonotype: One end of the junction does not line up with germline, which may come from a read error. The chain recombines TRBV20-1 with TRBJ2-7, with D maybe TRBD1 (6 bases). Germline values: CDR1 DFQATT, CDR2 SNEGSKA (reference sequence). This CDR3 is built from 14 residues. CDR3: CSARQSGQPPTVDF. DNA for the CDR3: TGCAGTGCTAGACAATCAGGACAGCCCCCCACGGTGGACTTC.

This clonotype was detected ten times or more. V is TRBV5-1 and J is TRBJ1-4, with a tentative D call TRBD1 (6 bases). Germline V CDR1 and CDR2: SGHRS, YFSETQ. This CDR3 spans 14 amino acids. Trimming took off 4 bases at V and 7 bases at J, with 14 bases between the two ends. CDR3 region: CASSIRDTGEKLFF. The CDR3 region has the DNA TGCGCCAGCAGCATACGGGACACGGGTGAAAAACTGTTTTTT. The variable domain in full, completed from reference TRBV5-1 and TRBJ1-4, reads KAGVTQTPRYLIKTRGQQVTLSCSPISGHRSVSWYQQTPGQGLQFLFEYFSETQRNKGNFPGRFSGRQFSNSRSEMNVSTLELGDSALYLCASSIRDTGEKLFFGSGTQLSVL.

This sequence joins TRBV6-1 and TRBJ1-2; no clear D. Germline V gives CDR1 MNHNS, CDR2 SASEGT. V was clipped by 1 base and J by 3 bases, with 9 bases between them. This CDR3 is 14 amino acids long. The CDR3 coding sequence is TGTGCCAGCAGTGAAGAAGGACGCCACTATGGCTACACCTTC. Translating gives CASSEEGRHYGYTF.

The chain is built from TRBV12-3 or TRBV12-4 and TRBJ2-5; 7 bases line up with TRBD1. Trimming took 6 bases from V and 6 from J; bases not matched to a gene: 7. This CDR3 has 13 residues. The CDR3, as DNA: TGTGCCAGCAGAACAGGGGTGGGGCAGACCCAGTACTTC. The encoded protein is CASRTGVGQTQYF.

This clonotype was observed many times. The chain couples TRBV20-1 to TRBJ1-1; D unclear. This CDR3 has 15 amino acids. Germline CDR1 and CDR2: DFQATT and SNEGSKA (reference sequence). The V and J ends lost 2 bases and 2 bases respectively, with 15 bases between them. The CDR3 bases are TGCAGTGCTAGACGGAGCAGCGTGCCTAACACTGAAGCTTTCTTT. Translation: CSARRSSVPNTEAFF.

This clonotype was observed a few times. The gene calls are TRBV7-2 and TRBJ1-1; maybe TRBD1 (5 bases). Germline-derived CDR1 and CDR2 are SGHTA and FQGNSA. The CDR3 covers 14 residues. V was cut by 5 bases and J by 2 bases, with 12 bases left in between. The CDR3 bases are TGTGCCAGCAGCAAATCCCAGGGAAACACTGAAGCTTTCTTT. Translation gives CASSKSQGNTEAFF.

For the CDR3, the DNA is TGTGCCAGCAGCTTAGAAGCCGAGCGGGTCCTCAAGCAGTACTTC. Amino acids: CASSLEAERVLKQYF. The genes are TRBV7-6 and TRBJ2-7; possible D gene TRBD2, 6 bases. CDR1 is SGHVS, CDR2 FNYEAQ, per germline. This CDR3 region has 15 residues. V lost 1 base and J lost 8, with 18 bases in between. Looking up the rest from reference TRBV7-6 and TRBJ2-7 gives the full variable domain: GAGVSQSPRYKVTKRGQDVALRCDPISGHVSLYWYRQALGQGPEFLTYFNYEAQQDKSGLPNDRFSAERPEGSISTLTIQRTEQRDSAMYRCASSLEAERVLKQYFGPGTRLTVT.

V usage is TRBV5-1 and J usage is TRBJ2-5, with 8 nucleotides matching TRBD1. Per germline, CDR1 SGHRS and CDR2 YFSETQ. The V gene end was trimmed by 4 bases and the J gene end by 5 bases; junction bases not matched to a gene: 4. There are 13 residues in the CDR3. CDR3 DNA: TGCGCCAGCAGCGTTCCAGGGGGCGAGACCCAGTACTTC. Protein: CASSVPGGETQYF.

V is TRBV6-2 or TRBV6-3 and J is TRBJ1-1; D remains unclear. This CDR3 comprises 13 residues. V dropped 0 bases and J dropped 10 bases, with 12 bases sitting between them. Germline-derived CDR1 and CDR2 are MNHEY and SVGEGT. The CDR3 DNA reads as TGTGCCAGCAGTTACTCGCCGGAGATGGCAGCTTTCTTT. Protein sequence: CASSYSPEMAAFF.

The rearrangement uses TRBV6-1 and TRBJ1-5; 9 bases match TRBD1. The CDR3 has 18 amino acids. Germline assignment: CDR1 MNHNS and CDR2 SASEGT. With 6 bases clipped from V and 3 bases from J, the junction kept 15 bases outside the gene matches. CDR3 region: CASRPRGTRDRVNQPQHF. In DNA form, the CDR3 reads TGTGCCAGCAGACCAAGAGGGACTAGGGACAGGGTCAATCAGCCCCAGCATTTT.

In its sample, this clonotype was seen many times. This chain connects TRBV25-1 to TRBJ2-7, with D unresolved. The CDR3 is 15 amino acids. CDR1 MGHDK and CDR2 SYGVNS come from the germline V gene. Trimming took 3 bases from V and 0 from J, leaving 12 bases between them. In DNA, the CDR3 is TGTGCCAGCAGTGAGGGCAGTCGTTTCTCCTACGAGCAGTACTTC. This codes for CASSEGSRFSYEQYF.